This T cell receptor beta chain appears in the sequencing data of a study of CD8 T cells in ankylosing spondylitis. Construction of TCR beta libraries was performed using quantitative 5'-RACE with molecular barcodes. One entry per CDR3 protein, called by TCRdb with MiXCR from the 5' RACE reads. Found here are about 540,000 distinct CDR3 sequences, 9.5% to 15% of them singletons; the top ten hold about 6.8%. Regarding the study as a whole: Past studies reported some motif variants in reactive arthritis synovial fluid and blood. In ankylosing spondylitis patients, matched synovial fluid reportedly showed significant enrichment of disease-linked clones. CD8+ disease-linked clones were present at relatively low frequencies in blood. Blood of patients with ankylosing spondylitis appeared to be characterized by a TCR beta motif of eight highly homologous variants.

The sample holds a few counts of this clonotype. No antigen is known for it. V lost 0 bases and J lost 2; bases outside the gene matches: 8. Per the germline V gene, CDR1 is SGHTS and CDR2 is YDEGEE. CDR3 size: 17 residues. The rearrangement links TRBV5-8 to TRBJ2-5, with TRBD2 identical over 9 bases. This receptor was identified in a male donor with ankylosing spondylitis. The sequenced sample was blood, either unsorted or a sorted T cell fraction (not recorded which). CDR3 residues: CASSLALASGIQETQYF. For the CDR3, the DNA is TGTGCCAGCAGCTTGGCCCTTGCTAGCGGGATACAAGAGACCCAGTACTTC. The full variable domain, completed using reference TRBV5-8 and TRBJ2-5, is EAGVTQSPTHLIKTRGQQATLRCSPISGHTSVYWYQQALGLGLQFLLWYDEGEERNRGNFPPRFSGRQFPNYSSELNVNALELEDSALYLCASSLALASGIQETQYFGPGTRLLVL.